This note documents a single T cell receptor (beta chain) sequence. This sample is part of a study of T-cell memory formation after mild COVID-19. Background on the study: TCR clustering was largely donor specific.

TCRdb fed the 5' RACE reads into MiXCR, producing one record per CDR3 protein. The sample lists approximately 450,000 distinct CDR3 sequences, about 20% occurring once. The V gene lost 5 bases and the J gene lost 3 bases, with 11 bases spanning the gap. The CDR3 totals 13 residues. Germline assignment: CDR1 SEHNR and CDR2 FQNEAQ (reference sequence). This rearrangement joins TRBV7-9 to TRBJ2-7; D is unresolved. Source material: PBMCs or a T cell subset sorted from them (not recorded which). This sequence was found in an adult woman who had mild COVID-19 (a few samples of this study predate the infection). Cell type and time point are not known. CDR3 protein: CASSPDTYYEQYF. In nucleotides, the CDR3 is TGTGCCAGCAGCCCCGACACCTACTACGAGCAGTACTTC.